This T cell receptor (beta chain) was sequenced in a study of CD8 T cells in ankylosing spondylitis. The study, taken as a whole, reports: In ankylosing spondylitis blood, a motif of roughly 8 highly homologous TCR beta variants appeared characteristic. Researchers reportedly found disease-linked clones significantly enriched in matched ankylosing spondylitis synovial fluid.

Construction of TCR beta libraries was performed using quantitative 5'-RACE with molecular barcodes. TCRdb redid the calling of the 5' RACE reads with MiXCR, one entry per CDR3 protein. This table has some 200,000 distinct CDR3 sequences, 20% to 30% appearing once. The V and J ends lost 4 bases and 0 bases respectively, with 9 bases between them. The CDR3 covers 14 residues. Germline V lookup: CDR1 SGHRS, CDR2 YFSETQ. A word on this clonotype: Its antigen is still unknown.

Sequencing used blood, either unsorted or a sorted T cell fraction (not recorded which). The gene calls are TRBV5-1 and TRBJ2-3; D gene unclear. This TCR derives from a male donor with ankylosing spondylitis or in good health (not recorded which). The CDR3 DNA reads TGCGCCAGCAGCAGTTTTCGCAGCACAGATACGCAGTATTTT. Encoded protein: CASSSFRSTDTQYF.